This TCR beta chain was recorded in a study of T cells after yellow fever vaccination. In regard to this clonotype: The antigen is undetermined.

Study-wide findings and caveats: Reappearance after the booster was observed for most primary-vaccination clones (about 97% CD4, over 70% CD8). The presence of abundant clonotypes contaminating from the bulk population was possible in FACS-sorted repertoires.

Per the germline V gene, CDR1 is LGHNA and CDR2 is YSLEER. The CDR3 length is 14 residues. V lost 1 base and J 5 bases, leaving 11 bases between the germline ends. Researchers made TCR cDNA using 5'RACE template switching, and this step added a universal primer site and UMIs. Via MiXCR, TCRdb re-called the 5' RACE reads, giving one row per CDR3 protein. This sample has hundreds of thousands of distinct CDR3 sequences, with approximately 19% found just once. The clonotype comes from a man younger than 35 who received the YFV17D yellow fever vaccine. The chain links TRBV4-3 to TRBJ1-1, with D unclear. Sequenced material: PBMCs, taken before the yellow fever booster vaccination. Here the CDR3 DNA reads TGCGCCAGCAGCCAAGGGGGTCGTAGGACTGAAGCTTTCTTT. This gives the protein CASSQGGRRTEAFF.